The rows below give T cell receptor beta chains drawn from one sample of a study of T cells in Graves' hyperthyroidism and ophthalmopathy. TCRdb recomputed calls from the multiplex PCR reads with MiXCR, one row per CDR3 protein. Among roughly 570,000 distinct CDR3 sequences listed, approximately 44% were seen once. Sequencing was performed on peripheral blood or thyroid tissue (not recorded which). The source of these receptors is a woman aged 18 to 35 with Graves' hyperthyroidism. Each CDR3 is given with its conserved first and last residue. The order of the fields is J gene, clone size, V gene, D gene, CDR3 protein, CDR3 DNA. The D gene is left open where the match is weak. Size tells how often a clone was seen (once, few, many) or the class of an expanded clone, and some rows leave it out.

TRBJ2-2 many TRBV25-1 . CASSELGGAGPNTRELFF TGTGCCAGCAGTGAACTTGGGGGCGCAGGCCCGAACACCAGGGAGCTGTTTTTT
TRBJ2-5 many TRBV5-1 . CASSTGGVRETQYF TGCGCCAGCAGCACCGGGGGAGTCCGGGAGACCCAGTACTTC
TRBJ2-6 few TRBV3-1 . CASSQDKPIPRGANVLTF TGTGCCAGCAGCCAAGATAAGCCGATCCCAAGGGGGGCCAACGTCCTGACTTTC
TRBJ1-2 . TRBV27 . CASKTDIFGGYTF TGTGCCAGCAAGACAGATATCTTTGGGGGCTACACCTTC
TRBJ2-2 . TRBV10-2 TRBD2 CASRGLAGGDGELFF TGCGCCAGCCGAGGACTAGCGGGAGGTGACGGGGAGCTGTTTTTT
TRBJ1-3 many TRBV15 . CASTREGLGNTIYF TGTGCCTCGACCAGGGAGGGGCTTGGAAACACCATATATTTT
TRBJ1-5 many TRBV10-3 . CAISGGIVNQPQHF TGTGCCATCAGTGGGGGGATTGTTAATCAGCCCCAGCATTTT
TRBJ1-1 many TRBV20-1 . CSARSRVNTEAFF TGCAGTGCTAGATCCAGGGTGAACACTGAAGCTTTCTTT
TRBJ2-5 many TRBV2 TRBD2 CASRYGTSEETQYF TGTGCCAGCAGATACGGGACTAGCGAAGAGACCCAGTACTTC
TRBJ2-7 many TRBV10-2 . CASSEEGGTNEQYF TGCGCCAGCAGTGAGGAAGGGGGAACGAACGAGCAGTACTTC
TRBJ1-2 . TRBV7-9 . CASSQGGTRTF TGTGCCAGCAGCCAAGGGGGGACTCGTACCTTC
TRBJ2-2 . TRBV15 . CATSGGVAGELFF TGTGCCACCAGCGGAGGCGTCGCCGGGGAGCTGTTTTTT
TRBJ1-5 . TRBV10-3 . CAISESPGTGAYQPQHF TGTGCCATCAGTGAGTCGCCAGGGACCGGGGCGTATCAGCCCCAGCATTTT
TRBJ1-5 many TRBV27 TRBD1 CASSLRGQAQHF TGTGCCAGCAGTTTACGAGGACAGGCCCAGCATTTT
TRBJ1-2 . TRBV12-3/TRBV12-4 TRBD1 CASSDLDRVGSSWGYTF TGTGCCAGCAGTGACCTAGACAGGGTTGGGAGCTCGTGGGGCTACACCTTC
TRBJ2-2 many TRBV29-1 TRBD1 CSGRQGVDTGELFF TGCAGCGGACGACAGGGGGTGGACACCGGGGAGCTGTTTTTT
TRBJ2-7 . TRBV29-1 TRBD2 CSVLGSGTYEQYF TGCAGCGTCCTCGGGAGCGGGACCTACGAGCAGTACTTC
TRBJ2-5 once TRBV6-2/TRBV6-3 . CASSYGANWETQYF TGTGCCAGCAGTTACGGGGCGAATTGGGAGACCCAGTACTTC
TRBJ2-5 many TRBV7-2 TRBD2 CASRFRVVAGPFQETQYF TGTGCCAGCAGATTCCGGGTGGTAGCGGGGCCCTTCCAAGAGACCCAGTACTTC
TRBJ1-1 . TRBV7-6 TRBD1 CASSAHLTGLSTEAFF TGTGCCAGCAGCGCCCACCTGACAGGGCTGAGCACTGAAGCTTTCTTT
TRBJ1-1 . TRBV30 TRBD1 CAWSLGTGLEAFF TGTGCCTGGAGTCTCGGGACAGGGCTTGAAGCTTTCTTT
TRBJ2-5 few TRBV12-3/TRBV12-4 TRBD2 CASSWGLAGSFQETQYF TGTGCCAGCTCTTGGGGACTAGCGGGCAGTTTCCAAGAGACCCAGTACTTC
TRBJ1-1 few TRBV30 . CAWSGKVGQPNTEAFF TGTGCCTGGAGTGGGAAAGTCGGACAGCCGAACACTGAAGCTTTCTTT
TRBJ2-7 many TRBV10-3 . CAISSSGYEQYF TGTGCCATCAGCAGTTCGGGCTACGAGCAGTACTTC
TRBJ2-7 many TRBV12-3/TRBV12-4 TRBD1 CASSPGQGGHEQYF TGTGCCAGCAGCCCAGGACAGGGTGGCCACGAGCAGTACTTC
TRBJ1-2 many TRBV7-3 TRBD1 CASSWDRGYGYTF TGTGCCAGCAGCTGGGACAGGGGATATGGCTACACCTTC
TRBJ2-7 many TRBV20-1 . CSASAGQAQGEQYF TGCAGTGCTAGTGCGGGACAAGCACAGGGCGAGCAGTACTTC
TRBJ2-2 . TRBV5-1 . CASSSHPQEYVVTGELFF TGCGCCAGCAGCTCCCACCCACAGGAGTACGTAGTGACCGGGGAGCTGTTTTTT
TRBJ1-1 many TRBV9 . CASSVAGAGTEAFF TGTGCCAGCAGCGTAGCGGGGGCGGGCACTGAAGCTTTCTTT